Below, 5 T cell receptor beta chains from the same sample are listed, as sequenced in a study of shared clonotypes between healthy human individuals. TCRdb's table, derived via immunoSEQ multiplex PCR, lists solely in-frame clones and lacks some. The table has approximately 1.1 million clones, approximately 78% seen once. Input material: memory CD4+ T cells from PBMCs. Indicated subset: CD45RA-negative fraction. All receptors come from a man younger than 35 in good health. Some clones in this sample may be carry-over from other donors' samples.

This clone was picked up a small number of times. The chain carries TRBV19 and TRBJ2-3, with TRBD2 identical over 12 bases. The germline V gene has CDR1 LNHDA and CDR2 SQIVND (reference sequence). V was pared by 7 bases and J by 3 bases, with 5 bases of the junction left unmatched. The CDR3 runs 15 residues. The CDR3 sequence is CASKTLAGGTDTQYF. The CDR3 nucleotides are TGTGCCAGTAAAACCCTAGCGGGAGGGACAGATACGCAGTATTTT.

Comment on this clone: Other DNA sequences in this specimen translate into the identical CDR3. V is TRBV5-1 and J is TRBJ2-7, with 11 bases matching TRBD2. Trimming removed 3 bases from V and 4 bases from J; junction bases left unmatched: 3. Germline lookup yields CDR1 SGHRS and CDR2 YFSETQ. The CDR3 consists of 14 residues. The CDR3 coding sequence is TGCGCCAGCAGCTCCGGGACTAGCGGTTACGAGCAGTACTTC. Protein sequence: CASSSGTSGYEQYF.

V and J are TRBV4-3 and TRBJ2-3, with 8 bases that match TRBD2. The CDR3 covers 15 residues. CDR1 is LGHNA, CDR2 YSLEER, per germline. The ends lost 0 bases at V and 14 bases at J; junction bases unmatched: 13. As DNA, the CDR3 is TGCGCCAGCAGCCAAGATATCGGGGGGACTAGTCGGTTGTATTTT. Translating it yields CASSQDIGGTSRLYF.

This clone was detected once. The chain carries TRBV5-6 and TRBJ1-3, with no clear D. V was shortened by 4 bases and J by 4 bases, with 9 bases between the two germline ends. CDR3 length: 13 amino acids. The germline V gene has CDR1 SGHDT and CDR2 YYEEEE. The CDR3 DNA sequence: TGTGCCAGCAGCCTTATATCAGGAAACACCATATATTTT. It encodes CASSLISGNTIYF.

This chain uses TRBV28 with TRBJ2-3, with 11 bases lining up with TRBD2. CDR3 length equals 16 residues. The junction had 6 bases not matched to a gene; V was cut back by 5 bases and J by 2 bases. Germline V gene sequence: CDR1 MDHEN, CDR2 SYDVKM. As DNA, the CDR3 is TGTGCCAGCAGTCCCCCGGGACTAGCGGCCACAGATACGCAGTATTTT. It codes for CASSPPGLAATDTQYF.